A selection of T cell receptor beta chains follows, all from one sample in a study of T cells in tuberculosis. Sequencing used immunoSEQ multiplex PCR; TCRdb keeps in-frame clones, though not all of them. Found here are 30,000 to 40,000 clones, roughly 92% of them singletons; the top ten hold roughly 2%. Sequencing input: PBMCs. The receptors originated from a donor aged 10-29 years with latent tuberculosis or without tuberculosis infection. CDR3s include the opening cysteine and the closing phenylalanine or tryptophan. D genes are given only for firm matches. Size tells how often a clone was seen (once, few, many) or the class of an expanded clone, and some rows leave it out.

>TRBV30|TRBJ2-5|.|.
TGTGCCTGGAAGAAGCCTGGGGGGCAAGAGACCCAGTACTTC
CAWKKPGGQETQYF
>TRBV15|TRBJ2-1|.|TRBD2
TGTGCCACCAGCAGAGAGGCAGCGGGAGGTTCCTACAATGAGCAGTTCTTC
CATSREAAGGSYNEQFF
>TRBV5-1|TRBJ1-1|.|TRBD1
TGCGCCAGCAGCACAGGGGGCGGTAACACTGAAGCTTTCTTT
CASSTGGGNTEAFF
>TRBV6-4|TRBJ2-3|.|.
TGTGCCAGCAGTGACTCGAAAGGGGCGGCAGATACGCAGTATTTT
CASSDSKGAADTQYF
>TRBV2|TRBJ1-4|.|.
TGTGCCAGCATGCCCCCAGGGGCAACTAATGAAAAACTGTTTTTT
CASMPPGATNEKLFF
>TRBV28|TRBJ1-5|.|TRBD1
TGTGCCAGCAGTCGGACAGGTGCGACCCAGCCCCAGCATTTT
CASSRTGATQPQHF
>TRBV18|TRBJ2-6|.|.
TGTGCCAGCTCGGGAGAGAGCTCTGGGGCCAACGTCCTGACTTTC
CASSGESSGANVLTF
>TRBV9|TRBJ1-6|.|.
TGTGCCAGCAGCGTAGCAGGGGCGAGGTCACCCCTCCACTTT
CASSVAGARSPLHF
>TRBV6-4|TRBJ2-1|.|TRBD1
TGTGCCAGCAGTGCCGGGACAGGGCCCAATGAGCAGTTCTTC
CASSAGTGPNEQFF
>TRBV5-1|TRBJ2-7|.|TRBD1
TGCGCCAGCAGCTCTGGGACAGGGGCTGGGGTCGAGCAGTACTTC
CASSSGTGAGVEQYF
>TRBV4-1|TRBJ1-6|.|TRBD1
TGCGCCAGCAGCCAAGTTCCACAGGGGAGCTCCTATAATTCACCCCTCCACTTT
CASSQVPQGSSYNSPLHF
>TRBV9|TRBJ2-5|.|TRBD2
TGTGCCAGCAGCGTAGTGGCTAGCGGAGAGACCCAGTACTTC
CASSVVASGETQYF
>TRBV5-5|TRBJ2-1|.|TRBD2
TGTGCCAGCAGCAGGACTAGCGGGTACGATACCTACAATGAGCAGTTCTTC
CASSRTSGYDTYNEQFF
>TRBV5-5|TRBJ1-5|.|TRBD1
TGTGCCAGCAGCTTGGGGACAGGGAGCAATCAGCCCCAGCATTTT
CASSLGTGSNQPQHF
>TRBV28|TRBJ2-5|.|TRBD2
TGTGCCAGCAGTTTCCCACCGGGGGGTCAAGAGACCCAGTACTTC
CASSFPPGGQETQYF
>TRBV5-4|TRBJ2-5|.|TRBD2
TGTGCCAGCCGCGGGGGGGTTCAAGAGACCCAGTACTTC
CASRGGVQETQYF
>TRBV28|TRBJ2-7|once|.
TGTGCCAGCAGTCCAGTCCTGAGGGGGGGCAGGGGGCAGTACTTC
CASSPVLRGGRGQYF
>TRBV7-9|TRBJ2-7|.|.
TGTGCCAGCAGCTTCCCTTCGGGACTCACCTTGCCGAGCTCCTACGAGCAGTACTTC
CASSFPSGLTLPSSYEQYF
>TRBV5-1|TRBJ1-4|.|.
TGCGCCAGCAGCCGGTCAGGGGCGATTAATGAAAAACTGTTTTTT
CASSRSGAINEKLFF
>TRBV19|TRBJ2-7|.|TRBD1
TGTGCCAGTAGGACGACAGGGTGGGGGACCATCGGGGAGCAGTACTTC
CASRTTGWGTIGEQYF
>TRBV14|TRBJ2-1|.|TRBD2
TGTGCCAGCAGCCGGGGTAGCGGGAGTCAGTTCTTC
CASSRGSGSQFF
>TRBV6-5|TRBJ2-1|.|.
TGTGCCAGCAGTTACTCGTCTGGGGAGCGGGCGGATGAGCAGTTCTTC
CASSYSSGERADEQFF
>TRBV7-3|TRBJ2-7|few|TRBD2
TGTGCCAGCAGCCAAATGGCCACGGGACTAGCGAGCTACGAGCAGTACTTC
CASSQMATGLASYEQYF
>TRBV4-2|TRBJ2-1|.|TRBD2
TGTGCCAGCAGCCAAGGGGAGGGAGGCGGATTCGATGAGCAGTTCTTC
CASSQGEGGGFDEQFF
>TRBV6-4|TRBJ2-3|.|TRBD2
TGTGCCAGCAGTGACTCTAGCGGGGCTAGCACAGATACGCAGTATTTT
CASSDSSGASTDTQYF
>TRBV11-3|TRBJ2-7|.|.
TGTGCCAGCAGCTTAGCGTCCGGGAACGAGCAGTACTTC
CASSLASGNEQYF
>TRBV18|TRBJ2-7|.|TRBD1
TGTGCCAGCTCACGAGTACCGACAGGGGCGAGCGTCGAGCAGTACTTC
CASSRVPTGASVEQYF
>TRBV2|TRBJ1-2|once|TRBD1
TGTGCCAGCAGGGTTGGACAGGGGATGACCTATGGCTACACCTTC
CASRVGQGMTYGYTF
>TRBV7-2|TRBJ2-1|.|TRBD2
TGTGCCAGCAGCTTAGGCGGGAGGGCCGGTGAGCAGTTCTTC
CASSLGGRAGEQFF
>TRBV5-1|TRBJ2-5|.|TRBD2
TGCGCCAGCAGCTTGGAACTAGCGGGGCAAGAGACCCAGTACTTC
CASSLELAGQETQYF
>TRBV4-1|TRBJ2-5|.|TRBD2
TGCGCCAGCAGCCGACTACCTTTACTAGCGGCTGGGACCCAGTACTTC
CASSRLPLLAAGTQYF
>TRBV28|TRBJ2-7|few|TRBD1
TGTGCCAGCCTCCTTGACCGGGACAGGGTACGGGAGCAGTACTTC
CASLLDRDRVREQYF
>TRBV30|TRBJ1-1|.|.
TGTGCCTGGAGTGCCAAAACGGGACTCCTGGTTCTGGCTTTCTTT
CAWSAKTGLLVLAFF
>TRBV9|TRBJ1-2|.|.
TGTGCCAGCAGCTCGACAGATGCCTATGGCTACACCTTC
CASSSTDAYGYTF
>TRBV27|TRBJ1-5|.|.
TGTGCCAGCAGTTTCTGGGCCACCCAGCATTTT
CASSFWATQHF
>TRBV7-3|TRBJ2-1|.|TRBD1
TGTGCCAGTAGTTATGGACAGGGGCAGAGCAATGAGCAGTTCTTC
CASSYGQGQSNEQFF
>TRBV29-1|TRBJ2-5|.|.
TGCAGCGTTGACAGAGGGATACAAGAGACCCAGTACTTC
CSVDRGIQETQYF
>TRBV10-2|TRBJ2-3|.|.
TGCGCCAGCAGTGACGGCACAGATACGCAGTATTTT
CASSDGTDTQYF
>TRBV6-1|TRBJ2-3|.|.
TGTGCCAGCAGTGGACGACTAGAGTTTCAAGATACGCAGTATTTT
CASSGRLEFQDTQYF
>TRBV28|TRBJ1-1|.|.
TGTGCCAGCAGAGGACAGAGAGGCACTGAAGCTTTCTTT
CASRGQRGTEAFF
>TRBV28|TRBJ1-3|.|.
TGTGCCAGCAGTTTCGCGGAACTCACTGGAAACACCATATATTTT
CASSFAELTGNTIYF
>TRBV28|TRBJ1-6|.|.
TGTGCCAGCAGCCGAGAGGGTCTATGGAATTCACCCCTCCACTTT
CASSREGLWNSPLHF
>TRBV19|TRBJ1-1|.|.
TGTGCCAGTAGTATGACTGGAGGCGTCACTGAAGCTTTCTTT
CASSMTGGVTEAFF
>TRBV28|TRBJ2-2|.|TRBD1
TGTGCCAGCAGCGGGACAGTTAACACCGGGGAGCTGTTTTTT
CASSGTVNTGELFF
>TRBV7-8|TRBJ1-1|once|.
TGTGCCAGCACGGGGGTCGAAACTGAAGCTTTCTTT
CASTGVETEAFF
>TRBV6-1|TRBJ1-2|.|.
TGTGCCAGCAGTGAAAGAGAGTATGGCTACACCTTC
CASSEREYGYTF